This TCR beta chain was found in a study of regulatory and conventional T cells in breast cancer. TCRdb processed the PCR reads anew with MiXCR; each CDR3 protein has one entry. The sample shows 9,500 or so distinct CDR3 sequences, 34% of them seen only once. The V end lost 2 bases, the J end lost 5 bases, and 12 bases lay between the germline ends. The germline CDR1 and CDR2 sequences are SEHNR and FQNEAQ (reference sequence). CDR3 length equals 14 residues. V and J are TRBV7-9 and TRBJ1-1; possible D gene TRBD1, 5 bases. Specimen: conventional T cells from blood. The origin of this receptor is a male donor in good health. CDR3: CASSLRRAGTEAFF. The DNA for the CDR3 is TGTGCCAGCAGCTTACGCAGGGCGGGGACTGAAGCTTTCTTT. Supplemented by reference TRBV7-9 and TRBJ1-1, the full variable domain reads DTGVSQNPRHKITKRGQNVTFRCDPISEHNRLYWYRQTLGQGPEFLTYFQNEAQLEKSRLLSDRFSAERPKGSFSTLEIQRTEQGDSAMYLCASSLRRAGTEAFFGQGTRLTVV.